This TCR beta chain was identified during a study of shared clonotypes between healthy human individuals. Study-level information: Sampling drew on donors who were a couple of women and a few men aged 18 to 49.

Trimming took 2 bases from V and 0 from J, leaving 12 bases between them. The CDR3 contains 15 residues. The germline V gene has CDR1 SGHRS and CDR2 YFSETQ. Produced via immunoSEQ multiplex PCR; TCRdb's table is partial and in-frame only. Seen here are about 2 million clones, 85% to 95% observed once, and the top ten hold 0.85% to 1.3%. It was CD45RO-negative cells, positively selected for CCR7, that made up naive CD8 cells, with terminally differentiated effector memory CD45RA+ cells excluded. Each sample came from a Caucasian adult donor living in Nashville, Tennessee. The sequence was obtained from a man between 18 and 29 years old in good health. V and J are TRBV5-1 and TRBJ2-7, with D perhaps matching TRBD1 or TRBD2 (5 bases each). The sequenced material came from naive CD8+ T cells sorted from blood. The CDR3 spells CASSFGAEFSYEQYF. CDR3 nucleotide sequence: TGCGCCAGCAGCTTCGGGGCTGAATTCTCCTACGAGCAGTACTTC.